Sequencing of this T cell receptor (beta chain) was carried out in a study of blood T cell repertoires in COVID-19. Germline V lookup: CDR1 MDHEN, CDR2 SYDVKM. CDR3 length: 15 amino acids. V was trimmed by 3 bases and J by 1 base, leaving 9 bases between them. The assay was immunoSEQ multiplex PCR, and TCRdb's table has in-frame clones only and misses some. The table lists some 530,000 clones, 80% to 90% of them singletons. This sequence joins TRBV28 and TRBJ2-2; possibly TRBD1 for D (5 bases). This receptor was obtained from a woman in her sixties or seventies who had recovered from COVID-19. The sample was PBMCs or T cells enriched from blood (not recorded which). This chain's CDR3 is CASSFQQGNTGELFF. In nucleotides, the CDR3 is TGTGCCAGCAGTTTTCAGCAGGGGAACACCGGGGAGCTGTTTTTT.